The sequence of this T cell receptor (beta chain) was determined in a study of pediatric ulcerative colitis. Produced via immunoSEQ multiplex PCR; TCRdb's table is partial and in-frame only. The sample includes around 64,000 clones, about 80% of them seen just once. The specimen sequenced was blood. The TCR comes from a boy between 10 and 17 years old with moderate ulcerative colitis.

DNA for the CDR3: TGTGCCAGCACCAAGCGGGAAGAGACCCAGTACTTC. Translation gives CASTKREETQYF. This chain connects TRBV6-1 to TRBJ2-5, with D possibly matching TRBD2 (6 bases). V was cut by 7 bases and J by 3 bases, with 9 bases left in between. The V gene's germline CDR1 is MNHNS and CDR2 SASEGT. This CDR3 contains 12 residues.